The source of this TCR beta chain is a study of early T cells in non-severe SARS-CoV-2 infection. Germline V gene lookup returns CDR1 SEHNR and CDR2 FQNEAQ (reference sequence). The CDR3 runs 13 residues. Molecules of cDNA were individually given unique molecular identifiers that were attached to them. TCRdb reprocessed the 5' RACE reads via MiXCR and lists one record per CDR3 protein. Found here are approximately 50,000 distinct CDR3 sequences, about 9.3% of them singletons; the top ten hold more than 12%. Ten or more counts support this clonotype. One end of the junction fails to match germline, which may point to a read error.

The clonotype was recovered from an adult who was a healthcare worker with PCR-confirmed SARS-CoV-2 infection or an uninfected control (not recorded which). Sample: whole blood. The chain couples TRBV7-9 to TRBJ1-6; D call uncertain. The CDR3 protein is CASSLSGGSPLHF. The CDR3 nucleotides are TGTGCCAGCAGCTTGTCCGGTGGCTCACCCCTCCATTTT.